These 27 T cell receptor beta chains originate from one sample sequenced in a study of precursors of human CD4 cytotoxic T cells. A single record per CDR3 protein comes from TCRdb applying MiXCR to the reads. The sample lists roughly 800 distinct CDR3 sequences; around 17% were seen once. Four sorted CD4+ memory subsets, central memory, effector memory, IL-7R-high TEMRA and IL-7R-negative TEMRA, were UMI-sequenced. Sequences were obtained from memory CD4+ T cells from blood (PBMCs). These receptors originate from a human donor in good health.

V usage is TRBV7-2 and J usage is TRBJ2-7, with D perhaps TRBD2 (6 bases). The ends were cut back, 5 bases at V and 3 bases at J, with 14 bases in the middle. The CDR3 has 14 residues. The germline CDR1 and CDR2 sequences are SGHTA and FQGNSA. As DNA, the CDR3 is TGTGCCAGCAGCCCCGGGACTTTACACTACGAGCAGTACTTC. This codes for CASSPGTLHYEQYF.

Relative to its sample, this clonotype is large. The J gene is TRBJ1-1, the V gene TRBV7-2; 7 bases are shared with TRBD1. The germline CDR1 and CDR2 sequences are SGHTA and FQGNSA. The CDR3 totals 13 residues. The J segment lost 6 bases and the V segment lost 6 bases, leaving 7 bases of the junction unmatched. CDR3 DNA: TGTGCCAGCAGTCGAGACAGGGCGGCTGAAGCTTTCTTT. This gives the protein CASSRDRAAEAFF.

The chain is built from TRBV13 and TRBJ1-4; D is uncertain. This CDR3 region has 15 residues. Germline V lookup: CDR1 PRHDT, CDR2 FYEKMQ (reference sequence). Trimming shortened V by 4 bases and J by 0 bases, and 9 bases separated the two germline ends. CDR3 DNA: TGTGCCAGCAGCTCCAAGGGTTCAACTAATGAAAAACTGTTTTTT. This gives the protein CASSSKGSTNEKLFF.

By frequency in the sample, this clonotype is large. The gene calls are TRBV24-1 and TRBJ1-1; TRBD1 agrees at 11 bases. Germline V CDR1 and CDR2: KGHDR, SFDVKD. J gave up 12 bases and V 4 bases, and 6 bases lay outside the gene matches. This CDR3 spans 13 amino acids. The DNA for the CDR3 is TGTGCCACCAGTGACCCCGGGACAGGGGGGCCTTTCTTT. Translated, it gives CATSDPGTGGPFF.

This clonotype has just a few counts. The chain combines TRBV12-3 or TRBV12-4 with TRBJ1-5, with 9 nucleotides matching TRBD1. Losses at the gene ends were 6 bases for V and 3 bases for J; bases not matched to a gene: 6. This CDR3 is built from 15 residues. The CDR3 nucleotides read TGTGCCAGCAGCACAGGGGGCGCGAACAATCAGCCCCAGCATTTT. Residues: CASSTGGANNQPQHF.

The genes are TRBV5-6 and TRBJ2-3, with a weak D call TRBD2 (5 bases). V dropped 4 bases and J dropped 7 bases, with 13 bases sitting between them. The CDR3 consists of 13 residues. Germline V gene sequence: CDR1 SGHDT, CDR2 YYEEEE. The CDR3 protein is CASSRETLNTQYF. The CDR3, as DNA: TGTGCCAGCAGCAGGGAGACATTAAATACGCAGTATTTT.

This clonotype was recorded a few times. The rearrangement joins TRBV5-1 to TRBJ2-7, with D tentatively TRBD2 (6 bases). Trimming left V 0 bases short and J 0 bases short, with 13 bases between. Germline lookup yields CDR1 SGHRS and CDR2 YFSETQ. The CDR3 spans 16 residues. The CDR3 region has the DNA TGCGCCAGCAGCTTGGCCGGGGGATTCATCTCCTACGAGCAGTACTTC. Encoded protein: CASSLAGGFISYEQYF.

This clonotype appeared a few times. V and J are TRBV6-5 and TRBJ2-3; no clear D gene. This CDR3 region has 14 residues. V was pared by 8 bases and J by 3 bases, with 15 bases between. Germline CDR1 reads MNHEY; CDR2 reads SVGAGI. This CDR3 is CASGRSWQTDTQYF. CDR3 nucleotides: TGTGCCAGCGGAAGGAGTTGGCAGACAGATACGCAGTATTTT.

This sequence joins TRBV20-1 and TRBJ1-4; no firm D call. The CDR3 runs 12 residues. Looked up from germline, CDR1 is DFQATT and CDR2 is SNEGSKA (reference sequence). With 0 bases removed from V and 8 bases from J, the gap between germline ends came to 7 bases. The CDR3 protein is CSAREDLEKLFF. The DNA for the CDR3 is TGCAGTGCTAGAGAGGACCTGGAAAAACTGTTTTTT.

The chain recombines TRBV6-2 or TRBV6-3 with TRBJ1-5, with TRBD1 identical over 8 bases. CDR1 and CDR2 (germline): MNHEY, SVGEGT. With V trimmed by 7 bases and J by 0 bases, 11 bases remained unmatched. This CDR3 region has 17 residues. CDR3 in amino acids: CASKGQASYYSNQPQHF. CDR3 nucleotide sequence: TGTGCCAGCAAGGGACAGGCGTCCTACTATAGCAATCAGCCCCAGCATTTT.

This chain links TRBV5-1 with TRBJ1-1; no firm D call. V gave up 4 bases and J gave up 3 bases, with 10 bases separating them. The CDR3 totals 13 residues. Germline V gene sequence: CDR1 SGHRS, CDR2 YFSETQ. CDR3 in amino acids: CASSAKLDTEAFF. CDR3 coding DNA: TGCGCCAGCAGCGCCAAACTCGACACTGAAGCTTTCTTT.

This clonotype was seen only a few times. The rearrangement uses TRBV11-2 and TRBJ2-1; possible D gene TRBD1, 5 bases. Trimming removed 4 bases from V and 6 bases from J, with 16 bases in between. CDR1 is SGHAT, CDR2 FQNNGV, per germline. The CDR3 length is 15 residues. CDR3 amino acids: CASSYPSGPLNEQFF. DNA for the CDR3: TGTGCCAGCAGCTACCCCTCAGGGCCCCTCAATGAGCAGTTCTTC.

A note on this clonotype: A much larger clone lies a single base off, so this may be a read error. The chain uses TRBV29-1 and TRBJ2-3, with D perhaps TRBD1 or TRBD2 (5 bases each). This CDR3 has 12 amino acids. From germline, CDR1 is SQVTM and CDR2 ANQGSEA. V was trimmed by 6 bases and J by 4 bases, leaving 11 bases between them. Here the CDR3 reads CSVGDGADTQYF. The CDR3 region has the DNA TGCAGCGTGGGGGACGGGGCAGATACGCAGTATTTT.

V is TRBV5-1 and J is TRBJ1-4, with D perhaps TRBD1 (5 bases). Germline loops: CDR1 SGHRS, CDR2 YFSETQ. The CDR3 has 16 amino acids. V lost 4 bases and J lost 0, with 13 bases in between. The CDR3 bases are TGCGCCAGCAGCCCTGGGACCCAACCAACTAATGAAAAACTGTTTTTT. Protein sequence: CASSPGTQPTNEKLFF.

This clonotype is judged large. The CDR3, as DNA: TGTGCCAGCACCCGCTCCTCAGGGGGCGAGCAGTACTTC. It translates to CASTRSSGGEQYF. The rearrangement joins TRBV12-3 or TRBV12-4 to TRBJ2-7; 7 positions agree with TRBD1. With 7 bases clipped from V and 6 bases from J, the junction kept 9 bases outside the gene matches. The CDR3 has 13 amino acids.

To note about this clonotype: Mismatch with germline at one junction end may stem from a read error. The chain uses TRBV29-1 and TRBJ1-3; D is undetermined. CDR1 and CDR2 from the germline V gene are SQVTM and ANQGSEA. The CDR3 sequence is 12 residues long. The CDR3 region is CSVEETGNTIYF. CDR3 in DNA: TGCAGCGTCGAAGAGACAGGAAACACCATATATTTT.

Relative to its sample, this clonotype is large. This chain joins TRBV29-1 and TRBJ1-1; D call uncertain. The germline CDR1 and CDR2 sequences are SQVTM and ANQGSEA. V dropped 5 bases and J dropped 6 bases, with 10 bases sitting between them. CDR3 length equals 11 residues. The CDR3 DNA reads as TGCAGCGTTTGTGATCCCCCTGAAGCTTTCTTT. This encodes CSVCDPPEAFF.

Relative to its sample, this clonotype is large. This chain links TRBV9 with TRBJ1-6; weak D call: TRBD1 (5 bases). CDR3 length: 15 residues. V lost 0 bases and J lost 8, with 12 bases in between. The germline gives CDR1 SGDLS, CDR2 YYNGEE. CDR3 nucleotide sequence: TGTGCCAGCAGCGTAGCTGGGACGGATGATTCACCCCTCCACTTT. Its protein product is CASSVAGTDDSPLHF.

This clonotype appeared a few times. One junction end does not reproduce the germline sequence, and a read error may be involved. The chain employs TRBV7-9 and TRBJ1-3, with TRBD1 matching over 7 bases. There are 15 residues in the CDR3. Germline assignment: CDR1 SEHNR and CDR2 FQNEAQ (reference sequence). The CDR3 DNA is TGTGCCAGCCGCTTCGGGACAGTCTCTGGAAACACCATATATTTT. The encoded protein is CASRFGTVSGNTIYF. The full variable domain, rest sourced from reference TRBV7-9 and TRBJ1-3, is DTGVSQNPRHKITKRGQNVTFRCDPISEHNRLYWYRQTLGQGPEFLTYFQNEAQLEKSRLLSDRFSAERPKGSFSTLEIQRTEQGDSAMYLCASRFGTVSGNTIYFGEGSWLTVV.

CDR3 protein: CASSHESGRYTGELFF. Here the CDR3 DNA reads TGTGCCAGCAGCCATGAAAGCGGGAGATACACCGGGGAGCTGTTTTTT. This sequence joins TRBV14 and TRBJ2-2, with 8 bases matching TRBD2. This CDR3 spans 16 amino acids. V was clipped by 3 bases and J by 3 bases; unmatched bases: 6. Germline values: CDR1 SGHDN, CDR2 FVKESK.

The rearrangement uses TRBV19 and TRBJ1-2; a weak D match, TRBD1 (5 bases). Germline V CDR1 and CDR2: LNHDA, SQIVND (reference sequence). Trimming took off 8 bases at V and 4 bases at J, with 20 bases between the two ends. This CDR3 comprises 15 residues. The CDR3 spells CASDRDGRGLYGYTF. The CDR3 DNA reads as TGTGCCAGTGACCGGGACGGCCGGGGCCTCTATGGCTACACCTTC.

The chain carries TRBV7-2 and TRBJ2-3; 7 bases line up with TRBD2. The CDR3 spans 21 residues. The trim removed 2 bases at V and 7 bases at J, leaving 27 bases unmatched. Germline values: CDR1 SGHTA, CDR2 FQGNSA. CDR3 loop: CASSLFSERGSGKLLEYTQYF. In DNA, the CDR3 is TGTGCCAGCAGCTTATTCTCCGAACGGGGGAGCGGGAAACTACTTGAATATACGCAGTATTTT.

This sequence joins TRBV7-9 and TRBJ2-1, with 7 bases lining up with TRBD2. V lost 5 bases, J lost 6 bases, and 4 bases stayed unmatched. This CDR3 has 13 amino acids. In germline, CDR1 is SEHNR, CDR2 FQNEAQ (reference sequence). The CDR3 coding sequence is TGTGCCAGCAGCGTTATAGCGGGCAATGAGCAGTTCTTC. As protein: CASSVIAGNEQFF.

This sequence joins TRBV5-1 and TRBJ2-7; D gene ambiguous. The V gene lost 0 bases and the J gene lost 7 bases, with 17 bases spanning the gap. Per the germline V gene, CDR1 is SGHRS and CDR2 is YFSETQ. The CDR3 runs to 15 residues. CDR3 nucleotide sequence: TGCGCCAGCAGCTTGGTACCGGGCCAACCGAGGGAGCAGTACTTC. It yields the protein CASSLVPGQPREQYF.

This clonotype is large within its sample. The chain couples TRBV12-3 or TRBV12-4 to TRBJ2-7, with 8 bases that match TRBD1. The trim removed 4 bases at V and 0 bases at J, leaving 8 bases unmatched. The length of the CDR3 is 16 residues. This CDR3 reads CASSSRTGRSSYEQYF. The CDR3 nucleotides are TGTGCCAGCAGTTCCCGGACAGGGAGGAGCTCCTACGAGCAGTACTTC.

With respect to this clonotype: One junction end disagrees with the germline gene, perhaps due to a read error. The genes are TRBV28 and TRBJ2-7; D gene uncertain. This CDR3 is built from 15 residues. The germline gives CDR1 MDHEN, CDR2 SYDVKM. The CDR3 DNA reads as TGTGCCAGCAGTCCAAGGGTGTCGGCGCCCTACGAGCAGAACTTC. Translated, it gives CASSPRVSAPYEQNF. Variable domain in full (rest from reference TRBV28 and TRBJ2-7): DVKVTQSSRYLVKRTGEKVFLECVQDMDHENMFWYRQDPGLGLRLIYFSYDVKMKEKGDIPEGYSVSREKKERFSLILESASTNQTSMYLCASSPRVSAPYEQNFGPGTRLTVT.

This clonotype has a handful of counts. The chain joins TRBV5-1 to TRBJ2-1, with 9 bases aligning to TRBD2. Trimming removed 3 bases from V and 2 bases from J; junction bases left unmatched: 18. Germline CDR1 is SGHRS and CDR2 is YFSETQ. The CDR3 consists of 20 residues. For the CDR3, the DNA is TGCGCCAGCAGCTCTGATTTACAGGGGTCGGCGGGAGGGCCCTACAATGAGCAGTTCTTC. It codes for CASSSDLQGSAGGPYNEQFF.